This TCR beta chain derives from a study of blood T cell repertoires in COVID-19. Study-wide background: Sample material is recorded as cDNA or gDNA derived from T cells, B-cell-depleted T cells, or PBMCs.

Germline CDR1 is LGHDT and CDR2 is YNNKEL (reference sequence). V lost 1 base to trimming and J lost 4 bases, with 12 bases between them. The CDR3 is made up of 15 amino acids. Authors' processing steps: Amplification with reference gene primers provided the estimates of nucleated cell counts. Sequencing used immunoSEQ multiplex PCR; TCRdb keeps in-frame clones, though not all of them. That table is the source of V, J and clone size, and D and trimming were worked out from the DNA. The sample has 250,000 to 350,000 clones, less than 85% seen once. This sequence originates from a human donor with COVID-19, enrolled during active disease. The donor label of this sample is uncertain. Sequencing used peripheral blood. The chain uses TRBV3-1 (or the pseudogene TRBV3-2) and TRBJ2-3; D is unresolved. CDR3 nucleotide sequence: TGTGCCAGCAGCCAAGTTGTGAGTGTCCCAGATACGCAGTATTTT. This sequence encodes CASSQVVSVPDTQYF.